Presented here are 13 T cell receptor beta chains from one specimen sequenced in a study of blood T cell repertoires in COVID-19. The assay was immunoSEQ multiplex PCR, and TCRdb's table has in-frame clones only and misses some. The table includes 150,000 to 170,000 clones, about 90% detected once. The material sequenced was peripheral blood. Source of these receptors: a man aged 50 to 59 with acute or convalescent COVID-19.

The rearrangement joins TRBV7-9 to TRBJ2-2; 7 bases line up with TRBD2. The V gene's germline CDR1 is SEHNR and CDR2 FQNEAQ (reference sequence). The length of the CDR3 is 14 residues. V dropped 5 bases and J dropped 6; count of bases not matched to a gene: 6. The CDR3, as DNA: TGTGCCAGCAGCCACAGCGGGGTCGCCGGGGAGCTGTTTTTT. Its translation is CASSHSGVAGELFF.

The genes are TRBV20-1 and TRBJ1-1; D is unclear. This CDR3 region has 10 residues. Germline V CDR1 and CDR2: DFQATT, SNEGSKA (reference sequence). V dropped 8 bases and J dropped 8 bases, with 12 bases sitting between them. CDR3 in amino acids: CSPRREEAFF. The DNA for the CDR3 is TGCAGTCCCCGCCGGGAAGAAGCTTTCTTT.

The V gene is TRBV9, the J gene TRBJ1-2; 11 positions agree with TRBD1. CDR1 is SGDLS and CDR2 is YYNGEE in the germline V gene. J gave up 7 bases and V 2 bases, and 7 bases lay outside the gene matches. The CDR3 consists of 15 residues. DNA of the CDR3: TGTGCCAGCAGCGTCTGGGACAGGGGGGACTCTGGCTACACCTTC. Its protein product is CASSVWDRGDSGYTF.

This chain links TRBV6-5 with TRBJ1-1; TRBD1 is a possible D gene (5 bases). V was pared by 5 bases and J by 0 bases, with 7 bases between. Germline CDR1 MNHEY, CDR2 SVGAGI. CDR3 length: 13 residues. The CDR3 protein is CASSKTVNTEAFF. For the CDR3, the DNA is TGTGCCAGCAGTAAGACAGTGAACACTGAAGCTTTCTTT.

The gene calls are TRBV4-1 and TRBJ2-7; tentative D call: TRBD2 (5 bases). This CDR3 has 15 residues. The V gene's germline CDR1 is MGHRA and CDR2 YSYEKL. V lost 4 bases to trimming and J lost 4 bases, with 17 bases between them. CDR3 region: CASSPHLLAGYEQYV. CDR3 DNA: TGCGCCAGCAGCCCCCACCTGTTGGCGGGTTACGAGCAGTACGTC.

The table lists this clone with a count of one. J is TRBJ1-3 and V is TRBV10-3, with TRBD1 matching over 7 bases. Germline loops: CDR1 ENHRY, CDR2 SYGVKD. The CDR3 covers 15 residues. V shed 3 bases, J shed 2 bases, and the junction held 4 bases outside the gene matches. The CDR3 bases are TGTGCCATCAGTGATAACAGGGGCGCTGGAAACACCATATATTTT. It specifies CAISDNRGAGNTIYF.

The chain uses TRBV13 and TRBJ1-2; weak D call: TRBD1 (6 bases). Trimming pared 6 bases from V and 7 bases from J, leaving 15 bases between. CDR1 PRHDT and CDR2 FYEKMQ come from the germline V gene (reference sequence). CDR3 length: 13 amino acids. CDR3: CASRTRGLGGYTF. In DNA form, the CDR3 reads TGTGCCAGCAGAACCAGGGGTTTAGGTGGCTACACCTTC.

This clone occurred once. The chain couples TRBV2 to TRBJ2-6; no firm D call. The CDR3 loop spans 14 amino acids. Germline V lookup: CDR1 SNHLY, CDR2 FYNNEI. V lost 4 bases and J lost 1, with 5 bases in between. The CDR3 DNA follows: TGTGCCAGCAGTGGGGCTTCTGGGGCCAACGTCCTGACTTTC. Its protein is CASSGASGANVLTF.

This chain uses TRBV7-3 with TRBJ2-1, with D perhaps TRBD2 (6 bases). The V gene lost 7 bases and the J gene lost 5 bases, with 18 bases spanning the gap. The CDR3 is 15 amino acids. Germline lookup yields CDR1 SGHTA and CDR2 FQGTGA. As DNA, the CDR3 is TGTGCCAGCATCACCGACGGGAGTGAGGACAATGAGCAGTTCTTC. Encoded protein: CASITDGSEDNEQFF. The complete variable domain, with remaining parts taken from reference TRBV7-3 and TRBJ2-1, reads GAGVSQTPSNKVTEKGKYVELRCDPISGHTALYWYRQSLGQGPEFLIYFQGTGAADDSGLPNDRFFAVRPEGSVSTLKIQRTERGDSAVYLCASITDGSEDNEQFFGPGTRLTVL.

This clone was seen once. This chain joins TRBV28 and TRBJ2-1; 7 nucleotides align to TRBD1. The CDR3 consists of 13 residues. V gave up 6 bases and J gave up 8 bases; unmatched junction bases: 7. Per germline, CDR1 MDHEN and CDR2 SYDVKM. CDR3 nucleotide sequence: TGTGCCAGCAGCCGGGACAGTCTCGATGAGCAGTTCTTC. This translates into CASSRDSLDEQFF.

This rearrangement joins TRBV12-3 or TRBV12-4 to TRBJ1-6, with 10 bases fitting TRBD1. The CDR3 totals 13 residues. V lost 8 bases to trimming and J lost 13 bases; unmatched junction nucleotides: 8. CDR3: CASQRDRGWPLHF. In DNA form, the CDR3 reads TGTGCCAGCCAGAGGGACAGGGGATGGCCCCTCCACTTT.

The chain employs TRBV5-1 and TRBJ1-1; weak D call: TRBD1 (5 bases). CDR1 SGHRS and CDR2 YFSETQ come from the germline V gene. The CDR3 has 14 residues. V lost 0 bases and J 5 bases, leaving 11 bases between the germline ends. The CDR3 here is CASSLDQGTTEAFF. In DNA form, the CDR3 reads TGCGCCAGCAGCTTGGACCAGGGTACGACTGAAGCTTTCTTT.

The genes are TRBV3-1 (or the pseudogene TRBV3-2) and TRBJ2-7; 9 bases line up with TRBD1. The CDR3 runs 15 residues. Unmatched junction bases numbered 7, after V lost 0 bases and J lost 7 bases. Germline V gene sequence: CDR1 LGHDT, CDR2 YNNKEL (reference sequence). The CDR3 is CASSQEWGTGPEQYF. The CDR3 DNA follows: TGTGCCAGCAGCCAAGAATGGGGGACAGGGCCGGAGCAGTACTTC.